These T cell receptor beta chains were read from a single sample in a study of blood T cell repertoires in COVID-19. TCRdb keeps only in-frame clones here, not all; method: immunoSEQ multiplex PCR. The sample holds some 150,000 clones, 65% to 85% seen once. The sequenced material came from peripheral blood. The receptors here all came from a man aged 55 to 70 with active or convalescent COVID-19. Each CDR3 is given with its conserved first and last residue. D genes are given only for firm matches. The size entry is marked missing in some rows and otherwise reads once, few, many or a size class.

TRBV28,18,TRBJ1-6,NA,NA,CASSLWTRGSSYNSPLHF,TGTGCCAGCAGTTTATGGACCAGGGGCAGCTCCTATAATTCACCCCTCCACTTT
TRBV28,15,TRBJ2-7,TRBD2,NA,CASSFSGRDSYEQYF,TGTGCCAGCAGTTTTAGCGGGAGAGACTCCTACGAGCAGTACTTC
TRBV19,14,TRBJ1-5,TRBD1,NA,CASSRTGSNQPQHF,TGTGCCAGTAGTCGGACAGGTAGCAATCAGCCCCAGCATTTT
TRBV18,15,TRBJ1-4,NA,NA,CASSPPLASKGKLFF,TGTGCCAGCTCACCACCCCTGGCTAGCAAGGGAAAACTGTTTTTT
TRBV6-4,16,TRBJ2-1,TRBD2,NA,CASTPSVTSGRGEQFF,TGTGCCAGCACCCCGAGTGTGACTAGCGGGAGAGGAGAGCAGTTCTTC
TRBV5-1,14,TRBJ2-4,NA,NA,CASSLASAQNIQYF,TGCGCCAGCAGCTTGGCGAGTGCCCAAAACATTCAGTACTTC
TRBV6-5,14,TRBJ1-5,TRBD1,NA,CASWDRASNQPQHF,TGTGCCAGCTGGGACAGGGCTAGCAATCAGCCCCAGCATTTT
TRBV30,12,TRBJ1-3,NA,NA,CAWSSVGNTIYF,TGTGCCTGGAGTTCGGTGGGAAACACCATATATTTT
TRBV9,14,TRBJ1-1,NA,NA,CASSPSGGNTEAFF,TGTGCCAGCAGCCCCTCCGGAGGGAACACTGAAGCTTTCTTT
TRBV4-1,16,TRBJ1-1,TRBD1,NA,CASSQHPTGVNTEAFF,TGCGCCAGCAGCCAACACCCGACAGGGGTGAACACTGAAGCTTTCTTT
TRBV12-3/TRBV12-4,13,TRBJ2-3,TRBD1,NA,CASRTGGADTQYF,TGTGCCAGCAGGACAGGGGGCGCAGATACGCAGTATTTT
TRBV6-7,18,TRBJ1-4,NA,NA,CASRGSRKGSRKAEKLFF,TGTGCCAGCAGGGGCTCAAGGAAAGGGAGCAGAAAGGCGGAAAAACTGTTTTTT
TRBV5-4,14,TRBJ2-2,NA,NA,CASSLTVNTGELFF,TGTGCCAGCAGCCTGACAGTGAACACCGGGGAGCTGTTTTTT
TRBV5-1,14,TRBJ1-1,NA,few,CASSFRQAGTEAFF,TGCGCCAGCAGCTTCAGACAGGCTGGCACTGAAGCTTTCTTT
TRBV15,15,TRBJ2-1,NA,NA,CATSRGRSSYNEQFF,TGTGCCACCAGCAGAGGACGGAGCTCCTACAATGAGCAGTTCTTC
TRBV9,13,TRBJ2-5,NA,NA,CASSVSLLETQYF,TGTGCCAGCAGCGTAAGTCTACTAGAGACCCAGTACTTC
TRBV11-2,13,TRBJ1-6,NA,NA,CASSPRANSPLHF,TGTGCCAGCAGCCCCAGGGCCAATTCACCCCTCCACTTT
TRBV29-1,13,TRBJ1-1,NA,NA,CSAFGFVNTEAFF,TGCAGCGCCTTCGGGTTCGTGAACACTGAAGCTTTCTTT
TRBV19,14,TRBJ2-7,TRBD1,NA,CASSPPDRLGEQYF,TGTGCCAGTAGTCCTCCGGACAGGCTGGGGGAGCAGTACTTC
TRBV11-2,13,TRBJ2-7,NA,few,CASSLGGSYEQYF,TGTGCCAGCAGCTTAGGCGGCTCCTACGAGCAGTACTTC
TRBV7-9,12,TRBJ1-5,NA,NA,CASSSFSGPQHF,TGTGCCAGCAGCTCCTTTTCGGGGCCCCAGCATTTT
TRBV6-5,13,TRBJ2-7,NA,few,CASRRGRNYEQYF,TGTGCCAGCAGGCGGGGCAGAAACTACGAGCAGTACTTC
TRBV9,15,TRBJ2-1,NA,NA,CASSVVATEYNEQFF,TGTGCCAGCAGCGTAGTGGCGACAGAATACAATGAGCAGTTCTTC
TRBV10-2,14,TRBJ1-1,NA,NA,CASSEWRKNTEAFF,TGCGCCAGCAGTGAGTGGCGGAAGAACACTGAAGCTTTCTTT